Each of the 2 T cell receptor beta chains below was sequenced from the same sample in a study of blood T cell repertoires in COVID-19 (TCRdb year 2020). Library preparation employed the immunoSEQ multiplex PCR assay. The table was pulled from immuneACCESS by TCRdb, which kept in-frame rearrangements only. Such tables lose some clones; where checked, under half of the loss comes from unresolved V genes, and the rest has no known cause. The table for this sample lists 300,000 to 350,000 clones; approximately 83% of them were counted only once. The top ten hold roughly 2% of the sample. Sequencing input: PBMCs or T cells enriched from blood (not recorded which). The receptors originated from a man aged 30 to 45 who had recovered from COVID-19.

The V and J genes are TRBV14 and TRBJ1-2; no definite D call. Germline V CDR1 and CDR2: SGHDN, FVKESK. The V gene lost 2 bases and the J gene lost 10 bases, with 14 bases spanning the gap. This CDR3 has 13 residues. The CDR3 region is CASSQMANRDYTF. In DNA form, the CDR3 reads TGTGCCAGCAGCCAAATGGCAAACCGGGACTACACCTTC.

This clone was detected only a few times. The V gene is TRBV6-5, the J gene TRBJ1-1; 9 bases are a match to TRBD1. CDR1 MNHEY and CDR2 SVGAGI come from the germline V gene. Trimming removed 6 bases from V and 7 bases from J; junction bases left unmatched: 9. The CDR3 is made up of 14 amino acids. CDR3 sequence reads: CASSFGTGPFEAFF. In DNA, the CDR3 is TGTGCCAGCAGCTTCGGGACAGGGCCTTTTGAAGCTTTCTTT.